A single sample is the source of the 20 T cell receptor beta chains below, sequenced in a study of control samples from healthy donors and cancer patients. Repertoires were generated with immunoSEQ multiplex PCR, while TCRdb's copy carries only in-frame clones and drops some. The table shows around 80,000 clones, with about 94% occurring only once. Material: blood. The receptors were gathered from a young woman in good health.

The chain is built from TRBV21-1 and TRBJ1-2. TRBV21-1 is tagged as a pseudogene. CDR3 length: 13 residues. The chain's CDR3 is CASSTRRVGGYTF. CDR3 DNA: TGTGCCAGCAGCACGCGGCGGGTCGGGGGCTACACCTTC.

The chain is built from TRBV19 and TRBJ1-4; D gene ambiguous. V lost 2 bases to trimming and J lost 4 bases, with 8 bases between them. The V gene's germline CDR1 is LNHDA and CDR2 SQIVND (reference sequence). This CDR3 is built from 14 residues. CDR3 residues: CASSITVLNEKLFF. In DNA, the CDR3 is TGTGCCAGTAGTATAACAGTACTTAATGAAAAACTGTTTTTT.

The gene calls are TRBV5-4 and TRBJ1-2; maybe TRBD1 (5 bases). Germline loops: CDR1 SGHNT, CDR2 YYREEE (reference sequence). Trimming cost V 4 bases and J 8 bases, with 27 bases left between them. The CDR3 covers 17 residues. CDR3 bases: TGTGCCAGCAGCCCCCGGTTACACCGGGACGCTGAGCAAGGCTACACCTTC. Amino acids: CASSPRLHRDAEQGYTF. The complete variable domain, with remaining parts taken from reference TRBV5-4 and TRBJ1-2, reads ETGVTQSPTHLIKTRGQQVTLRCSSQSGHNTVSWYQQALGQGPQFIFQYYREEENGRGNFPPRFSGLQFPNYSSELNVNALELDDSALYLCASSPRLHRDAEQGYTFGSGTRLTVV.

The chain uses TRBV27 and TRBJ1-2, with 11 bases aligning to TRBD1. Germline trimming cut 6 bases from V and 4 bases from J; bases unmatched to any gene: 7. Germline CDR1 is MNHEY and CDR2 is SMNVEV (reference sequence). The CDR3 consists of 15 residues. As DNA, the CDR3 is TGTGCCAGCAGGGGACTCGGGACAGGGGGCTATGGCTACACCTTC. This codes for CASRGLGTGGYGYTF.

The chain is built from TRBV18 and TRBJ2-5; 9 nucleotides agree with TRBD1. The CDR3 extends over 14 amino acids. CDR1 is KGHSH, CDR2 LQKENI, per germline. J gave up 5 bases and V 3 bases, and 4 bases lay outside the gene matches. CDR3 sequence: CASSPSTGGETQYF. CDR3 in DNA: TGTGCCAGCTCACCGTCGACAGGGGGTGAGACCCAGTACTTC.

This chain joins TRBV7-9 and TRBJ2-1, with no clear D. V lost 5 bases and J 4 bases, leaving 12 bases between the germline ends. The V gene's germline CDR1 is SEHNR and CDR2 FQNEAQ (reference sequence). The CDR3 is made up of 14 amino acids. The CDR3 reads CASSLGSWYNEQFF. Written as DNA, the CDR3 is TGTGCCAGCAGCCTGGGGTCGTGGTACAATGAGCAGTTCTTC.

The gene calls are TRBV30 and TRBJ2-5; D is uncertain. From germline, CDR1 is GTSNPN and CDR2 SVGIG (reference sequence). This CDR3 comprises 16 residues. V lost 2 bases to trimming and J lost 4 bases, with 20 bases between them. The CDR3 DNA reads TGTGCCTGGAGTCGGAGCCGGACCTCGATCGGAGAGACCCAGTACTTC. It translates to CAWSRSRTSIGETQYF.

This clone was seen only once. This rearrangement joins TRBV2 to TRBJ1-4; weak D call: TRBD1 (6 bases). CDR1 is SNHLY and CDR2 is FYNNEI in the germline V gene. The CDR3 runs to 16 residues. Trimming shortened V by 2 bases and J by 8 bases, and 18 bases separated the two germline ends. The CDR3 loop is CASSERGTGSWEKLFF. CDR3 DNA: TGTGCCAGCAGTGAAAGGGGTACAGGGAGTTGGGAAAAACTGTTTTTT.

This clone came up a few times. The genes are TRBV19 and TRBJ2-7, with no clear D. CDR1 and CDR2 from the germline V gene are LNHDA and SQIVND (reference sequence). Trimming left V 5 bases short and J 0 bases short, with 14 bases between. CDR3 size: 15 residues. In nucleotides, the CDR3 is TGTGCCAGTAGTCCCCCCGGCCAGGACTCCTACGAGCAGTACTTC. This sequence encodes CASSPPGQDSYEQYF. The complete variable domain, with remaining parts taken from reference TRBV19 and TRBJ2-7, reads DGGITQSPKYLFRKEGQNVTLSCEQNLNHDAMYWYRQDPGQGLRLIYYSQIVNDFQKGDIAEGYSVSREKKESFPLTVTSAQKNPTAFYLCASSPPGQDSYEQYFGPGTRLTVT.

The chain couples TRBV5-1 to TRBJ1-1; 8 bases agree with TRBD1. With V trimmed by 1 base and J by 6 bases, 11 bases remained unmatched. The CDR3 has 16 residues. CDR1 SGHRS and CDR2 YFSETQ come from the germline V gene. Here the CDR3 DNA reads TGCGCCAGCAGCTTGCAGGGGGCGATGGGCCTACCTGAAGCTTTCTTT. The encoded protein is CASSLQGAMGLPEAFF.

Only one count was recorded for this clone. The chain employs TRBV7-8 and TRBJ2-1; D ambiguous. V shed 11 bases and J shed 1 base, with 9 bases lying between them. Germline assignment: CDR1 SGHVS and CDR2 FQNEAQ. The CDR3 extends over 12 amino acids. The CDR3 DNA sequence: TGTGCCTCGGCAGAGTCCTACAATGAGCAGTTCTTC. This encodes CASAESYNEQFF.

This chain connects TRBV12-3 or TRBV12-4 to TRBJ2-3; D is ambiguous. The CDR3 totals 13 residues. V lost 2 bases and J 3 bases, leaving 6 bases between the germline ends. Here the CDR3 DNA reads TGTGCCAGCAGTTTATACAGTACAGATACGCAGTATTTT. This codes for CASSLYSTDTQYF.

This chain connects TRBV6-5 to TRBJ1-1; D unresolved. The CDR3 is 13 amino acids. Germline V gives CDR1 MNHEY, CDR2 SVGAGI. The V and J ends lost 2 bases and 6 bases respectively, with 10 bases between them. The DNA for the CDR3 is TGTGCCAGCAGTTACGGTGCAGACTCTGAAGCTTTCTTT. The encoded protein is CASSYGADSEAFF.

The chain combines TRBV7-2 with TRBJ1-3; D gene ambiguous. The CDR3 extends over 17 amino acids. The V end lost 5 bases, the J end lost 0 bases, and 17 bases lay between the germline ends. The germline V gene has CDR1 SGHTA and CDR2 FQGNSA. The CDR3 loop is CASSPVPGVRSGNTIYF. CDR3 coding DNA: TGTGCCAGCAGCCCGGTCCCTGGGGTCCGCTCTGGAAACACCATATATTTT.

The chain couples TRBV28 to TRBJ1-3, with D possibly matching TRBD1 (5 bases). This CDR3 spans 18 amino acids. V gave up 4 bases and J gave up 2 bases, with 21 bases separating them. CDR1 and CDR2 from the germline V gene are MDHEN and SYDVKM. The CDR3 spells CASSWRSQGLFPGNTIYF. For the CDR3, the DNA is TGTGCCAGCAGTTGGAGGAGTCAGGGCCTCTTCCCTGGAAACACCATATATTTT.

The chain recombines TRBV7-2 with TRBJ1-4; perhaps TRBD1 as D (5 bases). The CDR3 totals 13 residues. CDR1 is SGHTA and CDR2 is FQGNSA in the germline V gene. Trimming left V 5 bases short and J 8 bases short, with 12 bases between. The chain's CDR3 is CASSDLWGEKLFF. The CDR3 DNA follows: TGTGCCAGCAGCGACTTGTGGGGGGAAAAACTGTTTTTT.

This sequence joins TRBV10-1 and TRBJ1-1; D is ambiguous. Trimming stripped 6 bases from V and 0 bases from J, with 8 bases between. CDR3 size: 13 residues. Germline V lookup: CDR1 WNHNN, CDR2 SYGVQD (reference sequence). This chain's CDR3 is CASSATVNTEAFF. CDR3 bases: TGCGCCAGCAGCGCTACGGTGAACACTGAAGCTTTCTTT.

The chain employs TRBV7-9 and TRBJ2-1; D may be TRBD1 or TRBD2 (5 bases each). Germline CDR1 is SEHNR and CDR2 is FQNEAQ (reference sequence). Trimming shortened V by 5 bases and J by 0 bases, and 11 bases separated the two germline ends. The CDR3 is 15 residues long. The CDR3 loop reads CASSPSGSSYNEQFF. Here the CDR3 DNA reads TGTGCCAGCAGCCCCTCAGGGAGCTCCTACAATGAGCAGTTCTTC.

V and J are TRBV7-9 and TRBJ1-2; TRBD1 matches at 10 bases. J lost 5 bases, V lost 5 bases, and 2 bases had no gene match. Germline-derived CDR1 and CDR2 are SEHNR and FQNEAQ (reference sequence). This CDR3 contains 13 residues. In nucleotides, the CDR3 is TGTGCCAGCAGCCGGACAGGGGGATATGGCTACACCTTC. This translates into CASSRTGGYGYTF.

Points on this clone: The germline gene is not matched at one end of the junction; a read error may be the cause. The chain employs TRBV5-6 and TRBJ2-1; tentatively, D is TRBD2 (5 bases). The CDR3 extends over 13 amino acids. CDR1 and CDR2 (germline): SGHDT, YYEEEE. The CDR3 region has the DNA TGTGCCAGCACCTTGCACCCTGAAGTAGCGAAGGTCTTC. It yields the protein CASTLHPEVAKVF.